One sample yielded the 18 T cell receptor beta chains listed below, sequenced in a study of PD-1 blockade in classical Hodgkin lymphoma. Only in-frame clones appear in the TCRdb table, and some are missing; sequencing was by immunoSEQ multiplex PCR. The sample gives about 25,000 clones, 94% of which show up once; 3.5% to 5% is in the top ten. Noted time point: newly diagnosed, previously untreated cHL patient sample. The sample taken for sequencing was peripheral blood mononuclear cells (PBMCs). Every receptor here comes from a human donor with classical Hodgkin lymphoma.

The genes are TRBV9 and TRBJ2-2; D is uncertain. Trimming took 0 bases from V and 9 from J, leaving 6 bases between them. This CDR3 is built from 12 residues. Germline lookup yields CDR1 SGDLS and CDR2 YYNGEE. The CDR3 bases are TGTGCCAGCAGCGTAGAGGGTCGGGAGCTGTTTTTT. Translation: CASSVEGRELFF.

The V call is TRBV2, the J call TRBJ2-3; D not resolved. Trimming took off 4 bases at V and 0 bases at J, with 11 bases between the two ends. The length of the CDR3 is 15 residues. Germline loops: CDR1 SNHLY, CDR2 FYNNEI. The CDR3 DNA sequence: TGTGCCAGCAGTGCTTTTCCGACTAGCACAGATACGCAGTATTTT. Protein: CASSAFPTSTDTQYF.

This chain uses TRBV9 with TRBJ2-3; TRBD2 aligns across 12 bases. Germline CDR1 and CDR2: SGDLS and YYNGEE. V shed 0 bases and J 5 bases; nucleotides not matched to a gene: 16. The CDR3 loop spans 20 amino acids. The CDR3 region is CASSVAGSAPSGRAEDTQYF. As DNA, the CDR3 is TGTGCCAGCAGCGTAGCAGGGTCAGCGCCTAGCGGGAGGGCCGAAGATACGCAGTATTTT.

This chain connects TRBV7-9 to TRBJ2-7; either TRBD1 or TRBD2 may fit D (6 bases each). The CDR3 consists of 16 residues. Germline CDR1 reads SEHNR; CDR2 reads FQNEAQ (reference sequence). V was trimmed by 3 bases and J by 3 bases, leaving 18 bases between them. Here the CDR3 reads CASSLGSAGQGYEQYF. In nucleotides, the CDR3 is TGTGCCAGCAGCTTGGGGAGCGCGGGACAAGGCTACGAGCAGTACTTC. The whole variable domain, remainder taken from reference TRBV7-9 and TRBJ2-7, is DTGVSQNPRHKITKRGQNVTFRCDPISEHNRLYWYRQTLGQGPEFLTYFQNEAQLEKSRLLSDRFSAERPKGSFSTLEIQRTEQGDSAMYLCASSLGSAGQGYEQYFGPGTRLTVT.

The chain employs TRBV9 and TRBJ2-7; TRBD2 is a possible D gene (5 bases). The CDR3 sequence is 15 residues long. Germline V gives CDR1 SGDLS, CDR2 YYNGEE. With 0 bases removed from V and 1 base from J, the gap between germline ends came to 11 bases. The CDR3 nucleotides are TGTGCCAGCAGCGTAGATGAGGGCAGTTCCTACGAGCAGTACTTC. It specifies CASSVDEGSSYEQYF.

This chain connects TRBV28 to TRBJ1-2, with D possibly matching TRBD1 (6 bases). The V and J ends lost 3 bases and 0 bases respectively, with 11 bases between them. Germline values: CDR1 MDHEN, CDR2 SYDVKM. The CDR3 extends over 15 amino acids. CDR3 DNA: TGTGCCAGCAGTTTCCCACAGGGAGCTAACTATGGCTACACCTTC. Its protein product is CASSFPQGANYGYTF.

The J gene is TRBJ2-3, the V gene TRBV5-1; D is perhaps TRBD2 (5 bases). Per the germline V gene, CDR1 is SGHRS and CDR2 is YFSETQ. The CDR3 runs to 15 residues. Trimming stripped 2 bases from V and 2 bases from J, with 12 bases between. The CDR3 protein is CASSFYSGLTDTQYF. CDR3 bases: TGCGCCAGCAGCTTTTACAGTGGACTCACAGATACGCAGTATTTT.

This chain connects TRBV28 to TRBJ1-1, with D uncertain. Germline V gives CDR1 MDHEN, CDR2 SYDVKM. The CDR3 loop spans 10 amino acids. V shed 6 bases and J shed 9 bases, with 8 bases lying between them. The CDR3 nucleotides are TGTGCCAGCAGCCAGACAAAAGCTTTCTTT. Amino acids: CASSQTKAFF.

The chain uses TRBV5-1 and TRBJ2-3; 9 nucleotides agree with TRBD2. Germline CDR1 reads SGHRS; CDR2 reads YFSETQ. The CDR3 has 15 residues. Trimming removed 0 bases from V and 5 bases from J; junction bases left unmatched: 4. CDR3 sequence: CASSLGFSGGDTQYF. In DNA form, the CDR3 reads TGCGCCAGCAGCTTGGGTTTTAGCGGGGGAGATACGCAGTATTTT.

This sequence joins TRBV7-2 and TRBJ2-7, with D unclear. This CDR3 spans 15 amino acids. V lost 1 base and J lost 0, with 10 bases in between. Germline assignment: CDR1 SGHTA and CDR2 FQGNSA. This chain's CDR3 is CASSLGRGISYEQYF. The CDR3 region has the DNA TGTGCCAGCAGCTTAGGGCGCGGAATCTCCTACGAGCAGTACTTC.

The chain links TRBV7-3 to TRBJ2-5, with 7 bases lining up with TRBD2. V was pared by 0 bases and J by 2 bases, with 3 bases of the junction left unmatched. Germline loops: CDR1 SGHTA, CDR2 FQGTGA. CDR3 size: 15 residues. CDR3 in amino acids: CASSLTSGQQETQYF. The CDR3 DNA sequence: TGTGCCAGCAGCTTAACTAGCGGGCAACAAGAGACCCAGTACTTC.

The rearrangement joins TRBV10-3 to TRBJ2-7; D gene ambiguous. Germline V gene data show CDR1 as ENHRY and CDR2 as SYGVKD. This CDR3 comprises 11 residues. V lost 8 bases and J 0 bases, leaving 5 bases between the germline ends. CDR3 sequence reads: CAIRSSYEQYF. The DNA for the CDR3 is TGTGCCATCCGGAGCTCCTACGAGCAGTACTTC.

The V gene is TRBV11-2, the J gene TRBJ2-3; 10 bases match TRBD2. CDR3 size: 14 residues. V gave up 6 bases and J gave up 6 bases; unmatched junction bases: 6. CDR1 is SGHAT and CDR2 is FQNNGV in the germline V gene. Here the CDR3 reads CASRVPGLADTQYF. The CDR3, as DNA: TGTGCCAGCAGAGTTCCGGGACTAGCGGATACGCAGTATTTT.

The chain carries TRBV6-5 and TRBJ1-1; D is perhaps TRBD1 (6 bases). V lost 5 bases and J 9 bases, leaving 19 bases between the germline ends. The CDR3 is 14 residues long. CDR1 is MNHEY, CDR2 SVGAGI, per germline. CDR3 loop: CASSEGNRASKAFF. The CDR3 DNA sequence: TGTGCCAGCAGTGAAGGAAACAGGGCTTCCAAAGCTTTCTTT.

The V and J genes are TRBV7-2 and TRBJ2-7, with a weak D call TRBD2 (6 bases). There are 11 residues in the CDR3. Per germline, CDR1 SGHTA and CDR2 FQGNSA. With 5 bases removed from V and 7 bases from J, the gap between germline ends came to 9 bases. CDR3 in amino acids: CASSSRGEQYF. CDR3 DNA sequence: TGTGCCAGCAGCAGCCGGGGGGAGCAGTACTTC.

The rearrangement links TRBV5-1 to TRBJ2-1; D possibly corresponds to TRBD2 (6 bases). The CDR3 covers 14 residues. Germline loops: CDR1 SGHRS, CDR2 YFSETQ. The V and J ends lost 4 bases and 9 bases respectively, with 17 bases between them. DNA for the CDR3: TGCGCCAGCAGCCCAGACTCCGTGCGGGGTGAGCAGTTCTTC. It encodes CASSPDSVRGEQFF.

The chain couples TRBV11-2 to TRBJ2-5; D perhaps matches TRBD2 (6 bases). Deletions cut 5 bases from V and 4 bases from J, with 14 bases between. The germline V gene has CDR1 SGHAT and CDR2 FQNNGV. There are 14 residues in the CDR3. CDR3 sequence reads: CASSATRMGETQYF. In DNA form, the CDR3 reads TGTGCCAGCAGCGCGACTAGAATGGGAGAGACCCAGTACTTC.

This chain uses TRBV30 with TRBJ1-2; unclear D gene. This CDR3 is built from 14 residues. V dropped 0 bases and J dropped 4 bases, with 12 bases sitting between them. The germline CDR1 and CDR2 sequences are GTSNPN and SVGIG (reference sequence). The chain's CDR3 is CAWSVRAPGYGYTF. CDR3 coding DNA: TGTGCCTGGAGTGTCCGTGCTCCGGGCTATGGCTACACCTTC.